This entry lists 6 T cell receptor beta chains sequenced from one sample in a study of shared clonotypes between healthy human individuals. This table comes from immunoSEQ multiplex PCR, and its TCRdb copy is limited to in-frame clones, with some not included. Found here are 1,400,000 or so clones, approximately 98.5% of them singletons; the top ten hold over 0.3%. Sequenced material: naive CD4+ T cells sorted from blood. Subset here: CD45RA+ positively selected. Receptor source: a man under 40 in good health.

The rearrangement uses TRBV2 and TRBJ1-1, with no clear D. V gave up 7 bases and J gave up 4 bases, with 16 bases separating them. CDR3 length: 14 amino acids. Germline V gives CDR1 SNHLY, CDR2 FYNNEI. In DNA form, the CDR3 reads TGTGCCAGCATTTGGAGTTCCACCGGCACTGAAGCTTTCTTT. It codes for CASIWSSTGTEAFF.

J is TRBJ1-1 and V is TRBV6-5, with D uncertain. V dropped 6 bases and J dropped 10 bases, with 18 bases sitting between them. Germline lookup yields CDR1 MNHEY and CDR2 SVGAGI. This CDR3 region has 13 residues. The DNA for the CDR3 is TGTGCCAGCAGACCCACCTCTTCGTTGGCAGCTTTCTTT. Encoded protein: CASRPTSSLAAFF.

This chain links TRBV6-6 with TRBJ2-7; 9 positions agree with TRBD1. The V gene end was trimmed by 6 bases and the J gene end by 5 bases; junction bases not matched to a gene: 5. Germline CDR1 is MNHNY and CDR2 is SVGAGI (reference sequence). The CDR3 sequence is 13 residues long. The CDR3, as DNA: TGTGCCAGCAGGCCGGGACAGGGTAACGAGCAGTACTTC. It codes for CASRPGQGNEQYF.

This chain joins TRBV19 and TRBJ2-7, with 13 nucleotides matching TRBD2. The V gene's germline CDR1 is LNHDA and CDR2 SQIVND (reference sequence). The CDR3 sequence is 16 residues long. Trimming took 5 bases from V and 0 from J; bases not matched to a gene: 4. The CDR3 region has the DNA TGTGCCAGTAGTTACACTAGCGGGAGGGCCTCCTACGAGCAGTACTTC. Protein: CASSYTSGRASYEQYF.

This clone has a single count. This chain's CDR3 is CATSRGLAGTYEQYF. In DNA, the CDR3 is TGTGCCACCAGCAGGGGACTAGCGGGAACCTACGAGCAGTACTTC. V usage is TRBV15 and J usage is TRBJ2-7, with 13 bases matching TRBD2. The CDR3 contains 15 residues. The V gene end was trimmed by 3 bases and the J gene end by 2 bases; junction bases not matched to a gene: 1. CDR1 LNHNV and CDR2 YYDKDF come from the germline V gene (reference sequence).

The chain couples TRBV18 to TRBJ2-1, with D uncertain. CDR3 size: 15 residues. Trimming took off 0 bases at V and 4 bases at J, with 10 bases between the two ends. CDR1 KGHSH and CDR2 LQKENI come from the germline V gene. The CDR3, as DNA: TGTGCCAGCTCACCACCTTCCCGGATATACAATGAGCAGTTCTTC. Translated, it gives CASSPPSRIYNEQFF.